The clone carrying this T cell receptor (beta chain) was recorded a few times. Each CDR3 protein is one row after TCRdb ran MiXCR on the 5' RACE reads. The sample includes 90,000 to 95,000 distinct CDR3 sequences, 10% to 15% of them seen just once. There are 15 residues in the CDR3. V gave up 4 bases and J gave up 7 bases; unmatched junction bases: 9. Per germline, CDR1 SEHNR and CDR2 FQNEAQ (reference sequence). The sample originates from a study of spatial heterogeneity in lung cancer. Time point here: sample taken at primary tumor resection. The study sequenced unsorted whole RNA from tumor, nontumor lung or frozen PBMC.

The starting material was PBMCs, obtained at surgery. The chain uses TRBV7-9 and TRBJ2-1, with 8 positions matching TRBD2. The clonotype originates from a male donor with early-stage non-small cell lung cancer. The CDR3 is CASSSGLEFINEQFF. The CDR3 bases are TGTGCCAGCAGCTCGGGACTAGAGTTCATTAATGAGCAGTTCTTC.